The T cell receptor (beta chain) under discussion was sequenced for a study of blood T cell repertoires in COVID-19 (dated by TCRdb to 2018 to 2021). Study-level background: The collaborator samples originated in the United States, Italy and Spain and spanned the acute and convalescent phases of COVID-19. The material from the prospective study consisted of cDNA or gDNA derived from T cells, B-cell-depleted T cells, or PBMCs. Deeply sampled blood TCRbeta repertoires from subjects exposed to, actively infected with, or recovered from COVID-19 were included in the dataset. The repertoires were released in a freely available public database intended as a resource for research on the immune response to SARS-CoV-2. Samples came from the ongoing ImmuneRACE study (first 160 participants) plus 1,254 subjects from 6 global collaborators. Nearly every sample came with metadata listing a de-identified subject ID, COVID-19 status, age in years and sex. Where HLA class I and class II types were available, the types were taken from metadata supplied by the sample provider, not from assay-based typing.

At one collaborating source in Seattle, patients were enrolled during active infection and were followed longitudinally through the course of disease. Whole blood was collected in K2EDTA tubes by collaborating institutions according to the institutions' own protocols. For TCRbeta analysis, collaborators shipped samples as frozen whole blood, isolated PBMCs, or DNA extracted from either of those sample types. Points on this clone: The specificity of this receptor is unknown. Within one base of it there is no much larger clone, and no base qualities were kept.

The immunoSEQ Assay, a bias-controlled multiplex PCR, was used to amplify TCRbeta CDR3 regions from genomic DNA. Turning to the authors' computational methods: The number of nucleated cells in each sample was estimated from the amplification of reference gene primers within the assay. To quantify the absolute abundance of each unique TCRbeta CDR3 rearrangement, sequence reads were collapsed and filtered. Productive Simpson clonality was computed per sample as the square root of Simpson's diversity index over productive rearrangements. TCRdb stores this immuneACCESS table with in-frame sequences only. Part of the clones is absent; in the studies checked, under half of the shortfall reflects unresolved V genes, and no reason is known for the rest. D and trimming come from the DNA, and the V and J calls and clone size come from that table. Across this sample there are some 170,000 clones, with around four fifths seen only once. The ten largest clones capture about 7% of the sample.

Beyond this particular receptor, the publication reports: The amount of clinical and demographic metadata varied by source and participant and was provided uncurated.

V loses 4 bases of germline sequence and J loses 3 bases, and the interval between the two ends is 14 bases. Inclusive of the bounding cysteine and phenylalanine, the CDR3 is 16 residues long. Just the 48-base CDR3 DNA is kept, in frame starting at base 1. Taken from the germline V gene, the CDR1 and CDR2 loops are KGHDR and SFDVKD. The V and J genes are TRBV24-1 and TRBJ1-4; the D segment could be TRBD1, given 6 matching bases. The sequence came from a middle-aged woman with COVID-19, enrolled during active disease. Sequenced: peripheral blood. Read as DNA, the sequence is TGTGCCACCAGTGACCCCGCGACAGGCGCTAATGAAAAACTGTTTTTT. Protein translation: CATSDPATGANEKLFF.